This TCR beta chain appears in the sequencing data of a study of blood T cell repertoires in COVID-19. Clones were sequenced by immunoSEQ multiplex PCR, and TCRdb holds only the in-frame ones, with some missing. In the table there are some 180,000 clones, over 75% of which are singletons. Germline values: CDR1 KGHSH, CDR2 LQKENI. The CDR3 has 17 amino acids. The ends lost 1 base at V and 9 bases at J; junction bases unmatched: 11. Material: peripheral blood. The chain recombines TRBV18 with TRBJ2-1, with 11 nucleotides matching TRBD1. The sequence was collected from a woman aged 80 or over with active or convalescent COVID-19. The CDR3 loop reads CASSPRTGQGAQSEQFF. Here the CDR3 DNA reads TGTGCCAGCTCACCACGTACTGGACAGGGGGCGCAAAGTGAGCAGTTCTTC.